Below are 30 T cell receptor beta chains sequenced from a single sample in a study of cytomegalovirus exposure and HLA in healthy donors. The PCR used 60 Vbeta and 13 Jbeta primers. The repertoire was sequenced with immunoSEQ multiplex PCR; TCRdb's copy has only in-frame clones and lacks some. Here the sample spans around 200,000 clones, around 85% being singletons. Sequencing used PBMCs. The receptors were gathered from a man between 50 and 59 years old in good health and CMV-seronegative.

This clone occurred once. This chain uses TRBV5-4 with TRBJ1-2, with 8 bases lining up with TRBD1. Germline CDR1 and CDR2: SGHNT and YYREEE (reference sequence). The CDR3 is 15 residues long. J lost 5 bases, V lost 4 bases, and 10 bases had no gene match. In DNA form, the CDR3 reads TGTGCCAGCAGCACCGGACAGGGAGGGGTTTATGGCTACACCTTC. This codes for CASSTGQGGVYGYTF.

V and J are TRBV27 and TRBJ1-1; 8 nucleotides line up with TRBD1. Germline V CDR1 and CDR2: MNHEY, SMNVEV (reference sequence). The ends lost 6 bases at V and 5 bases at J; junction bases unmatched: 11. The CDR3 runs to 15 residues. CDR3 residues: CASSHPQGALTEAFF. The CDR3 DNA sequence: TGTGCCAGCAGCCATCCCCAGGGGGCTCTGACTGAAGCTTTCTTT.

This clone was recorded only once. CDR3 DNA sequence: TGTGCCACCGCGGGCTCTAGCACAGATACGCAGTATTTT. Its translation is CATAGSSTDTQYF. The V call is TRBV19, the J call TRBJ2-3; perhaps TRBD2 as D (5 bases). The V gene lost 10 bases and the J gene lost 0 bases, with 11 bases spanning the gap. The V gene's germline CDR1 is LNHDA and CDR2 SQIVND (reference sequence). The CDR3 extends over 13 amino acids.

The chain employs TRBV7-2 and TRBJ1-3; maybe TRBD1 (5 bases). Germline V gene data show CDR1 as SGHTA and CDR2 as FQGNSA. This CDR3 is 16 amino acids long. Trimming removed 2 bases from V and 0 bases from J, with 11 bases in between. CDR3 sequence (DNA): TGTGCCAGCAGCTTAAAAGGGGTGAGCTCTGGAAACACCATATATTTT. It translates to CASSLKGVSSGNTIYF.

The rearrangement uses TRBV9 and TRBJ1-4; 11 bases align to TRBD1. CDR1 is SGDLS and CDR2 is YYNGEE in the germline V gene. This CDR3 has 13 amino acids. CDR3 sequence (DNA): TGTGCTAGTAAGGACAGGGGGCCTGAAAAACTGTTTTTT. It encodes CASKDRGPEKLFF.

The chain joins TRBV18 to TRBJ1-6, with 9 nucleotides matching TRBD1. The J segment lost 10 bases and the V segment lost 5 bases, leaving 9 bases of the junction unmatched. CDR3 length: 15 amino acids. In germline, CDR1 is KGHSH, CDR2 LQKENI. CDR3 sequence: CASSFRDRALSPLHF. CDR3 coding DNA: TGTGCCAGCTCATTCCGGGACAGGGCTTTATCACCCCTCCACTTT.

V gene TRBV5-1 combines with J gene TRBJ2-5, with 7 nucleotides matching TRBD2. The V gene end was trimmed by 3 bases and the J gene end by 4 bases; junction bases not matched to a gene: 9. The germline CDR1 and CDR2 sequences are SGHRS and YFSETQ. The length of the CDR3 is 15 residues. This CDR3 reads CASSSGVLAGETQYF. In nucleotides, the CDR3 is TGCGCCAGCAGCTCCGGAGTATTAGCGGGAGAGACCCAGTACTTC.

The chain has TRBV19 and TRBJ2-7; 9 positions match TRBD2. V shed 6 bases and J 2 bases; nucleotides not matched to a gene: 5. CDR3 length: 14 amino acids. Germline CDR1 LNHDA, CDR2 SQIVND (reference sequence). Here the CDR3 reads CASSPSGVTYEQYF. The CDR3 region has the DNA TGTGCCAGTAGCCCTAGCGGGGTCACCTACGAGCAGTACTTC.

The chain has TRBV6-7 and TRBJ1-5; D unclear. TRBV6-7 is an open reading frame whose function is uncertain. V dropped 2 bases and J dropped 6 bases, with 8 bases sitting between them. The CDR3 is 13 amino acids. The CDR3 region is CASSYHRAQPQHF. The CDR3 DNA is TGTGCCAGCAGTTACCATCGAGCTCAGCCCCAGCATTTT.

V gene TRBV4-1 combines with J gene TRBJ2-7, with 8 positions matching TRBD1. V lost 4 bases to trimming and J lost 7 bases; unmatched junction nucleotides: 6. Germline V gene lookup returns CDR1 MGHRA and CDR2 YSYEKL. This CDR3 is 13 amino acids long. CDR3 amino acids: CASSRGTGREQYF. The CDR3 DNA reads as TGCGCCAGCAGCCGGGGGACAGGACGGGAGCAGTACTTC.

This rearrangement joins TRBV12-5 to TRBJ1-6; no reliable D call. V was shortened by 6 bases and J by 8 bases, with 5 bases between the two germline ends. The germline V gene has CDR1 LGHNT and CDR2 FRNRAP. The CDR3 consists of 11 residues. CDR3 sequence reads: CASGIDSPLHF. In nucleotides, the CDR3 is TGTGCTAGTGGCATAGATTCACCCCTCCACTTT.

The rearrangement links TRBV9 to TRBJ2-3; D may be TRBD1 (5 bases). This CDR3 is 14 amino acids long. Looked up from germline, CDR1 is SGDLS and CDR2 is YYNGEE. The V and J ends lost 0 bases and 2 bases respectively, with 7 bases between them. Here the CDR3 reads CASSVGQSTDTQYF. The CDR3, as DNA: TGTGCCAGCAGCGTAGGACAGTCCACAGATACGCAGTATTTT.

The chain joins TRBV5-1 to TRBJ2-5; D gene uncertain. V lost 2 bases to trimming and J lost 5 bases, with 13 bases between them. This CDR3 is 14 amino acids long. Germline CDR1 SGHRS, CDR2 YFSETQ. For the CDR3, the DNA is TGCGCCAGCAGCTTTAAGCCGGAGTTTGAGACCCAGTACTTC. It specifies CASSFKPEFETQYF.

V is TRBV14 and J is TRBJ1-1, with TRBD1 matching over 9 bases. CDR1 is SGHDN and CDR2 is FVKESK in the germline V gene. This CDR3 comprises 16 residues. V was pared by 2 bases and J by 7 bases, with 11 bases of the junction left unmatched. The CDR3 here is CASSQWTGAIEDEAFF. CDR3 bases: TGTGCCAGCAGCCAATGGACAGGGGCCATTGAGGATGAAGCTTTCTTT.

The CDR3 DNA is TGCGCCAGCAGCCAAGAACACAGGTTTAACACTGAAGCTTTCTTT. This translates into CASSQEHRFNTEAFF. The genes are TRBV4-1 and TRBJ1-1; tentatively, D is TRBD1 (5 bases). With 0 bases removed from V and 2 bases from J, the gap between germline ends came to 10 bases. Germline CDR1 is MGHRA and CDR2 is YSYEKL. The CDR3 has 15 amino acids.

V and J are TRBV2 and TRBJ1-1, with D uncertain. Per the germline V gene, CDR1 is SNHLY and CDR2 is FYNNEI. V was cut by 5 bases and J by 8 bases, with 12 bases left in between. The CDR3 sequence is 12 residues long. This CDR3 reads CASSYDITEAFF. CDR3 DNA: TGTGCCAGCAGTTACGACATCACCGAAGCTTTCTTT.

This clone was counted only a few times. V gene TRBV5-5 combines with J gene TRBJ2-7, with D possibly TRBD2 on 5 matching bases. This CDR3 has 12 amino acids. Germline V lookup: CDR1 SGHKS, CDR2 YYEKEE (reference sequence). V lost 6 bases, J lost 6 bases, and 13 bases lay in between. The CDR3 DNA reads TGTGCCAGCATGATTAGCGCAGGCGAGCAGTACTTC. Translating it yields CASMISAGEQYF. Filled out from reference TRBV5-5 and TRBJ2-7, the complete variable domain reads DAGVTQSPTHLIKTRGQQVTLRCSPISGHKSVSWYQQVLGQGPQFIFQYYEKEERGRGNFPDRFSARQFPNYSSELNVNALLLGDSALYLCASMISAGEQYFGPGTRLTVT.

The rearrangement links TRBV28 to TRBJ2-7; TRBD2 agrees at 13 bases. Unmatched junction bases numbered 16, after V lost 6 bases and J lost 5 bases. The germline gives CDR1 MDHEN, CDR2 SYDVKM. This CDR3 comprises 18 residues. The DNA of the CDR3 is TGTGCCAGCAGCACTAGCGGGGGGGCCGGGATGAGTTTAGACGAGCAGTACTTC. This encodes CASSTSGGAGMSLDEQYF.

The chain joins TRBV5-1 to TRBJ2-3; D is unresolved. This CDR3 spans 15 amino acids. Germline V lookup: CDR1 SGHRS, CDR2 YFSETQ. The V and J ends lost 1 base and 0 bases respectively, with 9 bases between them. The CDR3: CASSLRGDSTDTQYF. The DNA of the CDR3 is TGCGCCAGCAGCTTGAGAGGTGATAGCACAGATACGCAGTATTTT.

J is TRBJ1-6 and V is TRBV5-1; 7 bases are shared with TRBD1. V was clipped by 0 bases and J by 9 bases; unmatched bases: 3. This CDR3 contains 14 residues. Germline CDR1 reads SGHRS; CDR2 reads YFSETQ. The CDR3 DNA reads as TGCGCCAGCAGCTTGGAAGACAGGGCTTCACCCCTCCACTTT. This codes for CASSLEDRASPLHF.

The chain recombines TRBV9 with TRBJ1-2, with TRBD1 as a possible D gene (5 bases). Germline V gives CDR1 SGDLS, CDR2 YYNGEE. V was clipped by 0 bases and J by 7 bases, with 7 bases between them. There are 12 residues in the CDR3. The CDR3 is CASSVAGFGYTF. In DNA, the CDR3 is TGTGCCAGCAGCGTAGCAGGGTTTGGCTACACCTTC.

CDR3 in amino acids: CATSPGETNGYTF. As DNA, the CDR3 is TGCGCCACCTCACCAGGGGAGACGAATGGCTACACCTTC. This sequence joins TRBV4-1 and TRBJ1-2; possible D gene TRBD1, 6 bases. Trimming cost V 10 bases and J 6 bases, with 18 bases left between them. The CDR3 spans 13 residues. Germline V gives CDR1 MGHRA, CDR2 YSYEKL.

The genes are TRBV7-9 and TRBJ2-5; D remains ambiguous. Germline V CDR1 and CDR2: SEHNR, FQNEAQ (reference sequence). Trimming left V 4 bases short and J 2 bases short, with 8 bases between. The CDR3 runs to 13 residues. The CDR3 sequence: CASSSILQETQYF. The CDR3, as DNA: TGTGCCAGCAGCTCTATACTTCAAGAGACCCAGTACTTC.

The sample holds one count of this clone. The chain carries TRBV19 and TRBJ2-5, with D perhaps TRBD2 (7 bases). This CDR3 region has 17 residues. The germline V and J ends were trimmed by 5 bases and 1 base, with 20 bases remaining between them. In germline, CDR1 is LNHDA, CDR2 SQIVND (reference sequence). CDR3 protein: CASSSVARGAGQETQYF. The CDR3 DNA is TGTGCCAGTAGTTCCGTGGCTCGGGGGGCGGGCCAAGAGACCCAGTACTTC. Filled out from reference TRBV19 and TRBJ2-5, the complete variable domain reads DGGITQSPKYLFRKEGQNVTLSCEQNLNHDAMYWYRQDPGQGLRLIYYSQIVNDFQKGDIAEGYSVSREKKESFPLTVTSAQKNPTAFYLCASSSVARGAGQETQYFGPGTRLLVL.

The DNA for the CDR3 is TGTGCCAGCAGTTTAGGACAGACAGACTATGGCTACACCTTC. As protein: CASSLGQTDYGYTF. The rearrangement joins TRBV5-4 to TRBJ1-2, with D perhaps TRBD1 (6 bases). V was pared by 5 bases and J by 3 bases, with 14 bases between. The germline gives CDR1 SGHNT, CDR2 YYREEE (reference sequence). This CDR3 has 14 residues.

The genes are TRBV19 and TRBJ2-1, with D possibly matching TRBD1 (6 bases). V was clipped by 1 base and J by 2 bases, with 12 bases between them. The CDR3 extends over 16 amino acids. The V gene's germline CDR1 is LNHDA and CDR2 SQIVND (reference sequence). The CDR3 spells CASSIGRGYPYNEQFF. As DNA, the CDR3 is TGTGCCAGTAGTATAGGCAGGGGCTATCCCTACAATGAGCAGTTCTTC.

The chain joins TRBV10-3 to TRBJ1-2; maybe TRBD1 (6 bases). The CDR3 covers 14 residues. Trimming pared 3 bases from V and 8 bases from J, leaving 16 bases between. Germline V gives CDR1 ENHRY, CDR2 SYGVKD. CDR3 in DNA: TGTGCCATCAGTGACAACAGGGTAAGGAAAGGCTACACCTTC. Translating it yields CAISDNRVRKGYTF.

This clone has a handful of counts. The chain is built from TRBV5-1 and TRBJ2-5; possibly TRBD2 for D (7 bases). Germline values: CDR1 SGHRS, CDR2 YFSETQ. Trimming removed 4 bases at V and 2 bases at J, with 15 bases between. The CDR3 sequence is 15 residues long. CDR3 amino acids: CASSPTGGAQETQYF. The CDR3 DNA is TGCGCCAGCAGCCCGACGGGGGGCGCACAAGAGACCCAGTACTTC.

For this clone: At one of its ends the junction is not consistent with the germline gene, which may arise from a read error. This rearrangement joins TRBV5-1 to TRBJ1-1; TRBD1 agrees at 7 bases. From germline, CDR1 is SGHRS and CDR2 YFSETQ. This CDR3 contains 15 residues. The CDR3 region is CAGSLAGTENTEAFF. CDR3 DNA sequence: TGCGCCGGCAGCTTGGCCGGGACAGAAAACACTGAAGCTTTCTTT. The full variable domain, rest sourced from reference TRBV5-1 and TRBJ1-1, is KAGVTQTPRYLIKTRGQQVTLSCSPISGHRSVSWYQQTPGQGLQFLFEYFSETQRNKGNFPGRFSGRQFSNSRSEMNVSTLELGDSALYLCAGSLAGTENTEAFFGQGTRLTVV.

About this clone itself: Different DNA sequences within this sample yield the same CDR3. The chain carries TRBV13 and TRBJ2-3; D is possibly TRBD1 (7 bases). The CDR3 contains 15 residues. With 3 bases removed from V and 5 bases from J, the gap between germline ends came to 15 bases. Germline V CDR1 and CDR2: PRHDT, FYEKMQ (reference sequence). CDR3 in amino acids: CASSFGGGLGDTQYF. The CDR3, as DNA: TGTGCCAGCAGCTTCGGAGGGGGCTTGGGAGATACGCAGTATTTT.